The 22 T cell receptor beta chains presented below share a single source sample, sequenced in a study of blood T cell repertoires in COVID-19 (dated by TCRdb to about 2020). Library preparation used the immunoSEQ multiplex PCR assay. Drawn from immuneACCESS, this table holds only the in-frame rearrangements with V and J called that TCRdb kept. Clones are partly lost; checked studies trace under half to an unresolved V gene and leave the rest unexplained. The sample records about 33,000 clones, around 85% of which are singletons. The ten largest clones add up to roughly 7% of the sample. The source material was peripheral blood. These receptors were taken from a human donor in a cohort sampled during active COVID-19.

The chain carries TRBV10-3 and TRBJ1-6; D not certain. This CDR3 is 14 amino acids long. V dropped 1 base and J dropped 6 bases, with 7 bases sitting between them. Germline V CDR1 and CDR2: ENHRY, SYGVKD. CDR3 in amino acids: CAISELIANSPLHF. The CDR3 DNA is TGTGCCATCAGTGAGTTGATAGCTAATTCACCCCTCCACTTT.

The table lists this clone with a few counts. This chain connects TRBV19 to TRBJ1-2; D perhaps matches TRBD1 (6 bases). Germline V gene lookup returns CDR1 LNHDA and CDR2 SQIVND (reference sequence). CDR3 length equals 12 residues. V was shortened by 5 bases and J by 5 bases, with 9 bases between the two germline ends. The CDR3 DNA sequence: TGTGCCAGTAGTCGGACAGCTTATGGCTACACCTTC. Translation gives CASSRTAYGYTF.

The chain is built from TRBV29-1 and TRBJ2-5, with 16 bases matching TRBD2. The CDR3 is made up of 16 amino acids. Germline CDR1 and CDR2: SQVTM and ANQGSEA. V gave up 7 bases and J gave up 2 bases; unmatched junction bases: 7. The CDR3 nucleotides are TGCAGCGCCCCCGGGACTAGCGGGGGGGCGCAAGAGACCCAGTACTTC. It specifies CSAPGTSGGAQETQYF.

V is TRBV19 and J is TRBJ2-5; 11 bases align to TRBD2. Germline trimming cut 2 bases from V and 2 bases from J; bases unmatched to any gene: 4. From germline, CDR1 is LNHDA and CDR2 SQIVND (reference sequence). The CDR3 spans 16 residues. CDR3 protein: CASSINPSGGQETQYF. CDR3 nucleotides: TGTGCCAGTAGTATAAACCCTAGCGGGGGGCAAGAGACCCAGTACTTC.

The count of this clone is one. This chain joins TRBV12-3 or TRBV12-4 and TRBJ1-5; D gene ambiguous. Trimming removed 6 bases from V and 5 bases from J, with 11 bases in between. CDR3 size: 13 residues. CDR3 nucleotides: TGTGCCAGCAGCATCGAGCGGGATCAGCCCCAGCATTTT. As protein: CASSIERDQPQHF.

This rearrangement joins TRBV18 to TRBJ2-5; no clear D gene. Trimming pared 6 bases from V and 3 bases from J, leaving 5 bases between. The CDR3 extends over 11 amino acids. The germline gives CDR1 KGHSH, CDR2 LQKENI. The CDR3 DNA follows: TGTGCCAGCTCCGTAAAAGAGACCCAGTACTTC. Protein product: CASSVKETQYF.

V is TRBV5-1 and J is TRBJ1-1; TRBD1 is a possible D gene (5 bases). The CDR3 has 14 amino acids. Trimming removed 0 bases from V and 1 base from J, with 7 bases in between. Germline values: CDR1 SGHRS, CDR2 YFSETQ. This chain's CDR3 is CASSLGQTNTEAFF. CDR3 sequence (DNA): TGCGCCAGCAGCTTGGGACAGACGAACACTGAAGCTTTCTTT.

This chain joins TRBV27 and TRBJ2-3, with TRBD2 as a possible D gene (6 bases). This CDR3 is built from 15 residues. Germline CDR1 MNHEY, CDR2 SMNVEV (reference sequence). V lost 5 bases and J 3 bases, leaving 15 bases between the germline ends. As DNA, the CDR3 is TGTGCCAGCAGTCAGAGACTAGGTCGGACAGATACGCAGTATTTT. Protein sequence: CASSQRLGRTDTQYF.

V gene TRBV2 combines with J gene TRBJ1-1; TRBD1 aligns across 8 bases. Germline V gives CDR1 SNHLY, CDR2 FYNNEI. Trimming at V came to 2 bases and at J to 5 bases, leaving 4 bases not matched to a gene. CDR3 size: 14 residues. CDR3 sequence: CASSELRGQTEAFF. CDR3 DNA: TGTGCCAGCAGTGAACTCAGGGGGCAGACTGAAGCTTTCTTT.

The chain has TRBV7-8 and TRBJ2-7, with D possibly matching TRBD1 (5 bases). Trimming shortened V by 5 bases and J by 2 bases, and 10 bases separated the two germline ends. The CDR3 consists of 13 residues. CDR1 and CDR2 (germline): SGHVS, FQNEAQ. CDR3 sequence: CASSIGQTYEQYF. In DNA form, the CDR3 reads TGTGCCAGCAGCATCGGACAAACCTACGAGCAGTACTTC. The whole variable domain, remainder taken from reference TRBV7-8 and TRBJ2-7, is GAGVSQSPRYKVAKRGQDVALRCDPISGHVSLFWYQQALGQGPEFLTYFQNEAQLDKSGLPSDRFFAERPEGSVSTLKIQRTQQEDSAVYLCASSIGQTYEQYFGPGTRLTVT.

The CDR3 coding sequence is TGCGCCAGCAGTCAATTCGGACAGTACACGGTTAGATACGAGCAGTACTTC. It encodes CASSQFGQYTVRYEQYF. The V gene is TRBV23-1, the J gene TRBJ2-7, with D possibly being TRBD1 (6 bases). TRBV23-1 is reported as an ORF; its role is uncertain. Trimming cost V 1 base and J 4 bases, with 20 bases left between them. The CDR3 extends over 17 amino acids.

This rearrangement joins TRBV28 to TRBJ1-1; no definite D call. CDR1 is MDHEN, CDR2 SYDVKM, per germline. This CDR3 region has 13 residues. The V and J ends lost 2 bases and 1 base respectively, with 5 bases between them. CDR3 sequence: CASSLARNTEAFF. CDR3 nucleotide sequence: TGTGCCAGCAGTTTAGCGAGGAACACTGAAGCTTTCTTT.

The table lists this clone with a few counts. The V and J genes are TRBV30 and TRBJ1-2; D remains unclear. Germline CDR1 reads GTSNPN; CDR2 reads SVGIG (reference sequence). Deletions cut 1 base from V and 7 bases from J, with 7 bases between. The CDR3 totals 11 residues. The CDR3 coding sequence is TGTGCCTGGAGTGGATACGGTGGCTACACCTTC. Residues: CAWSGYGGYTF.

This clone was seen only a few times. CDR3 loop: CASSTGQVYLNTEAFF. The CDR3 region has the DNA TGTGCCAGCAGCACCGGACAGGTCTACTTGAACACTGAAGCTTTCTTT. V usage is TRBV5-8 and J usage is TRBJ1-1; 7 bases map to TRBD1. Germline V gene sequence: CDR1 SGHTS, CDR2 YDEGEE. The CDR3 consists of 16 residues. Trimming at V came to 4 bases and at J to 0 bases, leaving 9 bases not matched to a gene.

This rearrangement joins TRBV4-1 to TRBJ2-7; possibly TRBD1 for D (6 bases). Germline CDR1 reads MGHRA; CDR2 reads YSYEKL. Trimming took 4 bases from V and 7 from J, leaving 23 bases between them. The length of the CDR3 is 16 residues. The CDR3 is CASSPESPTGTGEQYF. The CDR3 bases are TGCGCCAGCAGCCCCGAAAGCCCCACAGGGACCGGAGAGCAGTACTTC.

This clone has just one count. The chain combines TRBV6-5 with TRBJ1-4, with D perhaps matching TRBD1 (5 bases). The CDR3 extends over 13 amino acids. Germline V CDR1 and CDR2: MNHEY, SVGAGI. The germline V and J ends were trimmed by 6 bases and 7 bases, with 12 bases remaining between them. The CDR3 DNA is TGTGCCAGCAGGGGAGGGGCTGGTGAAAAACTGTTTTTT. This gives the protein CASRGGAGEKLFF.

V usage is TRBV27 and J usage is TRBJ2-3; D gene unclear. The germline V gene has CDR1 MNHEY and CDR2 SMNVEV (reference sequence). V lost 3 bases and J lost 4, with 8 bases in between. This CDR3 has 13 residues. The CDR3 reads CASSFTASDTQYF. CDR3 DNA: TGTGCCAGCAGTTTTACTGCATCAGATACGCAGTATTTT.

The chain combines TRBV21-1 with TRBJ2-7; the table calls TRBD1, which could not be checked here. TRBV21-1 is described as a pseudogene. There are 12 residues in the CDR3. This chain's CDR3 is CARAKGVYEQYF. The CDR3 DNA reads TGTGCCCGCGCGAAGGGGGTCTACGAGCAGTACTTC.

Here the CDR3 reads CASSLTPPGTGELFF. CDR3 in DNA: TGTGCCAGCAGCTTAACCCCCCCCGGCACCGGGGAGCTGTTTTTT. The V gene is TRBV7-8, the J gene TRBJ2-2; D not certain. The length of the CDR3 is 15 residues. The V gene lost 2 bases and the J gene lost 4 bases, with 11 bases spanning the gap. CDR1 SGHVS and CDR2 FQNEAQ come from the germline V gene. Complete variable domain (other parts from reference TRBV7-8 and TRBJ2-2): GAGVSQSPRYKVAKRGQDVALRCDPISGHVSLFWYQQALGQGPEFLTYFQNEAQLDKSGLPSDRFFAERPEGSVSTLKIQRTQQEDSAVYLCASSLTPPGTGELFFGEGSRLTVL.

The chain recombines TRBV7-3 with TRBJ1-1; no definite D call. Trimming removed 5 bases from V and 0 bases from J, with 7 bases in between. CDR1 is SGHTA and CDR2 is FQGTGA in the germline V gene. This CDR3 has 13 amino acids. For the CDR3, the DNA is TGTGCCAGCAGCGACACCATGAACACTGAAGCTTTCTTT. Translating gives CASSDTMNTEAFF.

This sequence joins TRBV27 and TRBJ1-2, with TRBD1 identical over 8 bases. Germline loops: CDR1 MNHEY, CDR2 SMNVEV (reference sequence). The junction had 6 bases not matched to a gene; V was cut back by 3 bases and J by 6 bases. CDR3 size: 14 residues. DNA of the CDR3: TGTGCCAGCAGTTTGGCAGGGGGCGCAAATGGCTACACCTTC. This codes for CASSLAGGANGYTF.

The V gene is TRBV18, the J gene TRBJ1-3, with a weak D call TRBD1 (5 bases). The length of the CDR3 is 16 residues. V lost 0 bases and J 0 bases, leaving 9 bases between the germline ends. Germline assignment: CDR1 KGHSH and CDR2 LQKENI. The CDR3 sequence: CASSPPRDFSGNTIYF. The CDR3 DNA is TGTGCCAGCTCACCACCCAGGGACTTCTCTGGAAACACCATATATTTT.